Following are 30 T cell receptor beta chains from one sample sequenced in a study of cytomegalovirus exposure and HLA in healthy donors. Assay used: immunoSEQ multiplex PCR; TCRdb lists only in-frame clones, some missing. Counted here are some 170,000 clones, around nine tenths occurring once; the ten biggest clones make up less than 9.5%. Sequencing was done on a sample of PBMCs. The origin of the receptors is a man aged 25-40 years in good health and CMV-seropositive.

The chain is built from TRBV4-2 and TRBJ2-7, with TRBD1 matching over 9 bases. This CDR3 has 14 amino acids. The J segment lost 3 bases and the V segment lost 4 bases, leaving 4 bases of the junction unmatched. Germline CDR1 LGHNA, CDR2 YNFKEQ. The chain's CDR3 is CASSLRTGDYEQYF. The DNA for the CDR3 is TGTGCCAGCAGCCTGAGGACAGGGGACTACGAGCAGTACTTC.

This chain connects TRBV11-2 to TRBJ1-4; 10 nucleotides line up with TRBD1. CDR1 is SGHAT and CDR2 is FQNNGV in the germline V gene. This CDR3 contains 16 residues. V was pared by 1 base and J by 5 bases, with 4 bases of the junction left unmatched. CDR3 region: CASSLVGQGINEKLFF. CDR3 nucleotide sequence: TGTGCCAGCAGCTTAGTGGGACAGGGGATCAATGAAAAACTGTTTTTT.

The chain uses TRBV11-3 and TRBJ1-1; D is undetermined. Germline V gives CDR1 SGHNT, CDR2 YENEEA. V lost 6 bases and J 5 bases, leaving 13 bases between the germline ends. There are 13 residues in the CDR3. CDR3 amino acids: CASRKRGSTEAFF. DNA of the CDR3: TGTGCCAGCAGAAAGCGGGGATCTACTGAAGCTTTCTTT.

The table lists this clone with a count of one. The chain carries TRBV9 and TRBJ1-2; 7 bases match TRBD1. This CDR3 comprises 15 residues. V lost 3 bases to trimming and J lost 2 bases; unmatched junction nucleotides: 7. Per germline, CDR1 SGDLS and CDR2 YYNGEE. The CDR3 protein is CASSGTGAANYGYTF. The CDR3 coding sequence is TGTGCCAGCAGCGGTACAGGGGCGGCGAACTATGGCTACACCTTC. The full variable domain, completed using reference TRBV9 and TRBJ1-2, is DSGVTQTPKHLITATGQRVTLRCSPRSGDLSVYWYQQSLDQGLQFLIQYYNGEERAKGNILERFSAQQFPDLHSELNLSSLELGDSALYFCASSGTGAANYGYTFGSGTRLTVV.

In its sample, this clone was seen once. J is TRBJ1-2 and V is TRBV2; the D gene is possibly TRBD1 (6 bases). The length of the CDR3 is 15 residues. Germline-derived CDR1 and CDR2 are SNHLY and FYNNEI. Trimming pared 1 base from V and 2 bases from J, leaving 11 bases between. CDR3 nucleotide sequence: TGTGCCAGCAGTGAAGGTACAGGGACCAACTATGGCTACACCTTC. Protein product: CASSEGTGTNYGYTF.

This clone appeared once. The rearrangement joins TRBV19 to TRBJ2-5, with 8 bases identical to TRBD1. V was pared by 8 bases and J by 2 bases, with 10 bases of the junction left unmatched. The germline V gene encodes CDR1 LNHDA and CDR2 SQIVND (reference sequence). CDR3 length: 15 residues. CDR3: CASRHGQGQQETQYF. The CDR3, as DNA: TGTGCCAGTCGGCACGGACAGGGACAACAAGAGACCCAGTACTTC.

J is TRBJ2-5 and V is TRBV5-8; the match to TRBD1 covers 7 bases. The germline gives CDR1 SGHTS, CDR2 YDEGEE. CDR3 size: 14 residues. Trimming took 2 bases from V and 5 from J; bases not matched to a gene: 6. This chain's CDR3 is CASSLVPGQETQYF. CDR3 bases: TGTGCCAGCAGCTTAGTTCCGGGACAGGAGACCCAGTACTTC.

The chain combines TRBV7-2 with TRBJ1-1; D not resolved. The CDR3 covers 13 residues. Deletions cut 4 bases from V and 4 bases from J, with 10 bases between. CDR1 is SGHTA, CDR2 FQGNSA, per germline. The CDR3 spells CASSSRVFTEAFF. The CDR3 DNA sequence: TGTGCCAGCAGCTCTAGGGTTTTCACTGAAGCTTTCTTT.

The chain couples TRBV28 to TRBJ1-2, with D maybe TRBD1 (5 bases). V dropped 6 bases and J dropped 0 bases, with 14 bases sitting between them. Germline assignment: CDR1 MDHEN and CDR2 SYDVKM. The CDR3 totals 15 residues. The chain's CDR3 is CASSSAGPANYGYTF. The CDR3, as DNA: TGTGCCAGCAGCTCCGCAGGGCCAGCTAACTATGGCTACACCTTC.

This rearrangement joins TRBV30 to TRBJ1-5; perhaps TRBD1 as D (6 bases). V was trimmed by 5 bases and J by 2 bases, leaving 10 bases between them. The CDR3 sequence is 13 residues long. Germline CDR1 and CDR2: GTSNPN and SVGIG (reference sequence). CDR3 sequence reads: CAWGGVGNQPQHF. DNA of the CDR3: TGTGCCTGGGGGGGCGTGGGCAATCAGCCCCAGCATTTT.

This sequence joins TRBV7-6 and TRBJ1-6; TRBD1 might be the D (5 bases). Germline loops: CDR1 SGHVS, CDR2 FNYEAQ. The V gene lost 5 bases and the J gene lost 4 bases, with 21 bases spanning the gap. The CDR3 loop spans 18 amino acids. The DNA for the CDR3 is TGTGCCAGCAGCCGCCGGAGGGGTGGGGAGGAGTATAATTCACCCCTCCACTTT. It codes for CASSRRRGGEEYNSPLHF.

The chain is built from TRBV11-3 and TRBJ2-7; TRBD1 matches at 8 bases. This CDR3 contains 14 residues. With 5 bases clipped from V and 0 bases from J, the junction kept 3 bases outside the gene matches. CDR1 is SGHNT, CDR2 YENEEA, per germline. CDR3 DNA sequence: TGTGCCAGCAGCCAAGGGACAGGCTCCTACGAGCAGTACTTC. Its translation is CASSQGTGSYEQYF.

The DNA of the CDR3 is TGTGCCAGCAGCCCCCAATGGCCCTACTCCTACAATGAGCAGTTCTTC. Protein product: CASSPQWPYSYNEQFF. This chain connects TRBV14 to TRBJ2-1; the D is unclear. Germline CDR1 reads SGHDN; CDR2 reads FVKESK. The CDR3 sequence is 16 residues long. Trimming removed 4 bases at V and 0 bases at J, with 13 bases between.

The rearrangement uses TRBV28 and TRBJ1-2; the match to TRBD1 covers 7 bases. The CDR3 is 14 residues long. CDR1 MDHEN and CDR2 SYDVKM come from the germline V gene. Trimming removed 5 bases from V and 1 base from J; junction bases left unmatched: 4. The CDR3 DNA follows: TGTGCCAGCAGTCTGACAGGGTATAACTATGGCTACACCTTC. Residues: CASSLTGYNYGYTF.

The V and J genes are TRBV28 and TRBJ1-5; maybe TRBD1 (6 bases). The V end lost 7 bases, the J end lost 5 bases, and 12 bases lay between the germline ends. Germline V gene lookup returns CDR1 MDHEN and CDR2 SYDVKM. CDR3 size: 13 residues. The CDR3 loop is CASKDSIYQPQHF. The CDR3 DNA reads TGTGCCAGCAAGGACAGCATCTATCAGCCCCAGCATTTT.

The rearrangement joins TRBV4-3 to TRBJ2-7; 10 bases are a match to TRBD1. Per germline, CDR1 LGHNA and CDR2 YSLEER. The CDR3 sequence is 14 residues long. Trimming cost V 3 bases and J 6 bases; bases outside gene matches: 5. CDR3 in amino acids: CASSHGQGGGEQYF. For the CDR3, the DNA is TGCGCCAGCAGCCACGGACAGGGGGGGGGCGAGCAGTACTTC.

V gene TRBV5-6 combines with J gene TRBJ1-1, with 7 positions matching TRBD1. The CDR3 covers 11 residues. J lost 11 bases, V lost 2 bases, and 3 bases had no gene match. The germline CDR1 and CDR2 sequences are SGHDT and YYEEEE. The CDR3 spells CASSLDRDAFF. The DNA of the CDR3 is TGTGCCAGCAGCTTAGACAGGGATGCTTTCTTT.

The rearrangement joins TRBV5-4 to TRBJ2-1, with TRBD2 identical over 9 bases. V shed 0 bases, J shed 9 bases, and the junction held 16 bases outside the gene matches. The length of the CDR3 is 18 residues. The germline V gene has CDR1 SGHNT and CDR2 YYREEE (reference sequence). CDR3 nucleotide sequence: TGTGCCAGCAGCTTGGTACTCGCGGGAGGGCTTCATTCGAGTGAGCAGTTCTTC. Its translation is CASSLVLAGGLHSSEQFF.

The V gene is TRBV7-9, the J gene TRBJ1-2; TRBD1 agrees at 8 bases. V shed 3 bases, J shed 6 bases, and the junction held 9 bases outside the gene matches. Per the germline V gene, CDR1 is SEHNR and CDR2 is FQNEAQ (reference sequence). This CDR3 region has 15 residues. The CDR3 loop is CASSFVTGVPNGYTF. As DNA, the CDR3 is TGTGCCAGCAGCTTCGTGACAGGGGTGCCCAATGGCTACACCTTC.

This clone was seen a handful of times. CDR3 sequence (DNA): TGTGCCAGCAGGGCCCCGGGCAATGAGCAGTTCTTC. Residues: CASRAPGNEQFF. This chain joins TRBV6-5 and TRBJ2-1; D gene uncertain. The CDR3 has 12 amino acids. Trimming left V 6 bases short and J 6 bases short, with 9 bases between. Germline V gene data show CDR1 as MNHEY and CDR2 as SVGAGI.

DNA for the CDR3: TGTGCCAGCGTGAGAGGGGGGGATGAAAAACTGTTTTTT. It codes for CASVRGGDEKLFF. This chain uses TRBV28 with TRBJ1-4; the D gene is possibly TRBD1 (6 bases). V lost 8 bases to trimming and J lost 6 bases, with 13 bases between them. Germline CDR1 MDHEN, CDR2 SYDVKM. The CDR3 consists of 13 residues.

This chain joins TRBV11-1 and TRBJ2-7; TRBD2 is a possible D gene (5 bases). CDR1 and CDR2 from the germline V gene are SGHAT and FQDESV (reference sequence). CDR3 length: 16 amino acids. Trimming removed 4 bases from V and 8 bases from J, with 24 bases in between. The CDR3 region is CASSSDYLRPEEKQYF. The CDR3 DNA reads as TGTGCCAGCAGCTCAGACTACCTTAGACCCGAAGAGAAGCAGTACTTC.

The chain combines TRBV7-3 with TRBJ2-1, with TRBD2 matching over 7 bases. V was clipped by 5 bases and J by 6 bases; unmatched bases: 10. The CDR3 extends over 15 amino acids. Germline CDR1 and CDR2: SGHTA and FQGTGA. The CDR3: CASSPSAGRVNEQFF. The CDR3 DNA sequence: TGTGCCAGCAGCCCGTCGGCAGGGAGGGTCAATGAGCAGTTCTTC.

This clone appeared a single time. V and J are TRBV5-1 and TRBJ2-5; 8 nucleotides agree with TRBD1. Germline trimming cut 4 bases from V and 1 base from J; bases unmatched to any gene: 6. The CDR3 extends over 15 amino acids. Germline V lookup: CDR1 SGHRS, CDR2 YFSETQ. The CDR3 loop reads CASSLRDRPQETQYF. The CDR3, as DNA: TGCGCCAGCAGCCTCCGGGACAGGCCCCAAGAGACCCAGTACTTC.

The chain employs TRBV5-4 and TRBJ2-7; D may be TRBD1 or TRBD2 (7 bases each). The CDR3 length is 14 residues. Trimming cost V 4 bases and J 2 bases, with 13 bases left between them. Germline V gene lookup returns CDR1 SGHNT and CDR2 YYREEE (reference sequence). CDR3 DNA: TGTGCCAGCAGCCAGGGGGGGGGCCCCTACGAGCAGTACTTC. It is translated as CASSQGGGPYEQYF.

CDR3 in amino acids: CASSFGTGDGYTF. Here the CDR3 DNA reads TGTGCCAGCAGTTTTGGGACAGGGGATGGCTACACCTTC. This chain uses TRBV27 with TRBJ1-2, with TRBD1 matching over 10 bases. This CDR3 spans 13 amino acids. With V trimmed by 3 bases and J by 6 bases, 1 base remained unmatched. CDR1 is MNHEY, CDR2 SMNVEV, per germline (reference sequence).

This clone has only a few counts. DNA of the CDR3: TGTGCCAGCAGCCCCGGAGGGCCGAACACTGAAGCTTTCTTT. It specifies CASSPGGPNTEAFF. The V gene is TRBV2, the J gene TRBJ1-1; D gene unclear. The CDR3 extends over 14 amino acids. The germline CDR1 and CDR2 sequences are SNHLY and FYNNEI. Between the trimmed V and J ends, which lost 6 bases and 1 base, there was a span of 12 bases.

This clone has only one observation. CDR3 sequence: CASSLQGRTYEQYF. The DNA of the CDR3 is TGTGCCAGCAGTTTGCAGGGGAGGACCTACGAGCAGTACTTC. The V call is TRBV11-3, the J call TRBJ2-7, with D perhaps TRBD1 or TRBD2 (6 bases each). The V gene lost 6 bases and the J gene lost 2 bases, with 14 bases spanning the gap. The length of the CDR3 is 14 residues. CDR1 and CDR2 (germline): SGHNT, YENEEA.

This clone appeared a single time. This chain uses TRBV6-6 with TRBJ2-6; D is unresolved. V lost 7 bases to trimming and J lost 0 bases, with 10 bases between them. Per germline, CDR1 MNHNY and CDR2 SVGAGI (reference sequence). This CDR3 has 15 amino acids. CDR3 DNA: TGTGCCAGCACCCGATCGAGCTCTGGGGCCAACGTCCTGACTTTC. Translated, it gives CASTRSSSGANVLTF.

In the case of this clone: The sample holds other DNA sequences that translate to the same CDR3. The J gene is TRBJ2-5, the V gene TRBV4-1; D may match TRBD1 or TRBD2 (5 bases each). Germline V gene lookup returns CDR1 MGHRA and CDR2 YSYEKL. The V and J ends lost 4 bases and 4 bases respectively, with 7 bases between them. The CDR3 has 12 amino acids. CDR3 nucleotides: TGCGCCAGCAGCCCTGGGGGAGAGACCCAGTACTTC. Translation: CASSPGGETQYF.